The clone carrying this T cell receptor beta chain has just a few counts. This sample stems from a study of follicular helper T cells after annual influenza vaccination. Time point: 2015-2016 season, pre-vaccination. Trimming removed 1 base at V and 3 bases at J, with 4 bases between. CDR3 length: 13 residues. Germline-derived CDR1 and CDR2 are SEHNR and FQNEAQ (reference sequence). The protocol was immunoSEQ multiplex PCR, while the TCRdb copy is restricted to in-frame clones and leaves out a portion. The data contain some 5,900 clones, roughly 82% of them singletons. The sequence came from an adult who received the influenza vaccine. The gene calls are TRBV7-9 and TRBJ1-3; D is uncertain. The starting material was CXCR5- memory CD4+ T cells sorted from blood, obtained on the day of influenza vaccination. This chain's CDR3 is CASSLVVGNTIYF. CDR3 in DNA: TGTGCCAGCAGCTTAGTCGTTGGAAACACCATATATTTT. The whole variable domain, filled in from reference TRBV7-9 and TRBJ1-3, reads DTGVSQNPRHKITKRGQNVTFRCDPISEHNRLYWYRQTLGQGPEFLTYFQNEAQLEKSRLLSDRFSAERPKGSFSTLEIQRTEQGDSAMYLCASSLVVGNTIYFGEGSWLTVV.